This T cell receptor (beta chain) is drawn from a study of cytotoxic CD8 clonotypes in ibrutinib-treated CLL. Looking at the study overall: Partial responses numbered roughly 25 and complete responses 2; after a median around 63 months, about 14 stayed remitted and about twelve progressed. Following a median about eleven months of treatment, with a range of 6 to 36, response samples were taken.

The CDR3 is 13 amino acids. The germline V gene encodes CDR1 SEHNR and CDR2 FQNEAQ (reference sequence). Trimming took 7 bases from V and 1 from J, leaving 10 bases between them. Points from the study as a whole: Public clonotypes were seen rarely and were contracted or stable on treatment. Higher circulating CD8+ T-cell counts strongly accompanied higher baseline clonality, above age-matched healthy donors.

Sequencing was performed with immunoSEQ multiplex PCR; in TCRdb, only in-frame clones are kept and a portion is missing. This table has tens of thousands of clones, roughly 50% appearing once. Worth noting for this clone: What it binds is unknown.

This clonotype was sampled from a human donor with chronic lymphocytic leukemia. The starting material was PBMCs, obtained before ibrutinib treatment. The chain is built from TRBV7-9 and TRBJ2-5; tentative D call: TRBD1 (5 bases). The CDR3, as DNA: TGTGCCAGCAAGAATACAGGCCAAGAGACCCAGTACTTC. This sequence encodes CASKNTGQETQYF.